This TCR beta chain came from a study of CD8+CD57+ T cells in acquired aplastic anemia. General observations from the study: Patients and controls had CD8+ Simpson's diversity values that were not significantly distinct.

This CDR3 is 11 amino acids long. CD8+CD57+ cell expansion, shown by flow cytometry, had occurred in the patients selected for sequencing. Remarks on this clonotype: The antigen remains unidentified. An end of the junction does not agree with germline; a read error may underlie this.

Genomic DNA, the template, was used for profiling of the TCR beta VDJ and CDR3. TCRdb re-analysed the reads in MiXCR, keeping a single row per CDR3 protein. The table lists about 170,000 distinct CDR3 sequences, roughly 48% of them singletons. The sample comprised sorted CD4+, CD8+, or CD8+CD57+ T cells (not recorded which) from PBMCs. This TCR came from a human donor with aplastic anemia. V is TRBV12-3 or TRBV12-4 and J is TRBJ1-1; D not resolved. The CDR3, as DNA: TGTGCCACCAGTGGACCACTCGGAGCTTTCTTT. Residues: CATSGPLGAFF.